The present T cell receptor (beta chain) was sequenced within a study of vaccination effects on CD4 cells after COVID-19. Across the study: All study participants received two doses of BNT162b2 or mRNA-1273 vaccine.

Study results and caveats: Small numbers of convalescent patients limited the study. It also lacked early post-infection timepoints.

Generated by immunoSEQ multiplex PCR, the TCRdb table keeps only in-frame clones and is missing some. In the table there are under 60,000 clones, more than 75% of which are singletons. Using viral peptide pools, the ViraFEST assay grew out antigen-specific CD4+ T cells prior to sequencing. Scientists isolated CD4+ T cells after a roughly 10-day culture period ended. PCR confirmed that the person was infected with SARS-CoV-2 between March and December 2020. Supplemented with about 10 IU/ml IL-2 and 10 ug/ml peptides, fewer than 2.5 million PBMC per well were kept in culture. In the cultures, half the medium was exchanged for IL-2 medium on days 3 and 7. This clone was counted only a few times. Its antigen is currently unknown. The length of the CDR3 is 15 residues. Germline CDR1 and CDR2: SGHDT and YYEEEE. The J segment lost 5 bases and the V segment lost 2 bases, leaving 8 bases of the junction unmatched.

The V gene is TRBV5-6, the J gene TRBJ2-7, with 9 nucleotides matching TRBD1. The sequenced sample was CD4+ T cells from PBMCs cultured with HIV peptides, obtained before COVID-19 vaccination. Subset indicated: HIV-1 Nef peptide pool negative control/reference culture. This TCR derives from a human donor who had a prior SARS-CoV-2 infection. Here the CDR3 reads CASSFSRDRVHEQYF. CDR3 sequence (DNA): TGTGCCAGCAGCTTCTCCCGGGACAGGGTCCACGAGCAGTACTTC.